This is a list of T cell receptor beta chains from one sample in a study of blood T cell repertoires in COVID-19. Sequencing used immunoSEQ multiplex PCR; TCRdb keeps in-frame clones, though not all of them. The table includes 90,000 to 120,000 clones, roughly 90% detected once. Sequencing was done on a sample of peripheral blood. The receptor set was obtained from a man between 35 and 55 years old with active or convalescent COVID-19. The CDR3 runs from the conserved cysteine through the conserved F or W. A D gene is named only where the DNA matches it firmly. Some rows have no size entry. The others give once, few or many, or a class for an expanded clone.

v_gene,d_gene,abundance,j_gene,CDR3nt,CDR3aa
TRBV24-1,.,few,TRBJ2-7,TGTGCCACCAGATCTTACAGGGGAGGCGAGCAGTACTTC,CATRSYRGGEQYF
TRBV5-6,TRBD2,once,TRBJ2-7,TGTGCCAGCAGCTTAAGACTAGCGGGGGACGAGCAGTACTTC,CASSLRLAGDEQYF
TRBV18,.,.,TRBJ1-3,TGTGCCAGCTCGCCAGAGATCTCTGGAAACACCATATATTTT,CASSPEISGNTIYF
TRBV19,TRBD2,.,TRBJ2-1,TGTGCCAGTAGTCCCGTTAGCGGGAGGGCCGGGAATGAGCAGTTCTTC,CASSPVSGRAGNEQFF
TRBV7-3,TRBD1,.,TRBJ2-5,TGTGCCAGCAGCACAGGGGTCGGGGCGGAGACCCAGTACTTC,CASSTGVGAETQYF
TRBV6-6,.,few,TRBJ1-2,TGTGCCAGCAGTTACTCGAAATACATTGGGGCGTATGGCTACACCTTC,CASSYSKYIGAYGYTF
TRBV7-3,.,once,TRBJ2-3,TGTGCCAGCAGCTCTAGCACAGATACGCAGTATTTT,CASSSSTDTQYF
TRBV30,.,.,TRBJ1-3,TGTGCCTGGAGTGTAAGGGGGGGCTCCTGGAACACCATATATTTT,CAWSVRGGSWNTIYF
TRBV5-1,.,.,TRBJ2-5,TGCGCCAGCAGCTTGAGCCCGGGGGATACCCAGTACTTC,CASSLSPGDTQYF
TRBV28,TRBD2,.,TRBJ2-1,TGTGCCAGCAGCCCCGTGGGAGCGGGAGGGAGCAATGAGCAGTTCTTC,CASSPVGAGGSNEQFF
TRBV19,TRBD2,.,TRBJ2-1,TGTGCCAGTACCGTTTCGGGAGGATCTTCTTACAATGAGCAGTTCTTC,CASTVSGGSSYNEQFF
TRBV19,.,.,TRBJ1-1,TGTGCCAGTAGTCTAAAGATGAACACTGAAGCTTTCTTT,CASSLKMNTEAFF
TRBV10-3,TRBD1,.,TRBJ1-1,TGTGCCATACAGGGGTCTGGGAACACTGAAGCTTTCTTT,CAIQGSGNTEAFF
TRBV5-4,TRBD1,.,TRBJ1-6,TGTGCCAGCAGCTCACAGGGGGCAGGGAATTCACCCCTCCACTTT,CASSSQGAGNSPLHF
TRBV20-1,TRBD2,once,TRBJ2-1,TGCAGTGCTAGTATACTAGCGGGGTATGAGCAGTTCTTC,CSASILAGYEQFF
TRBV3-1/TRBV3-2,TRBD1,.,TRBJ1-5,TGTGCCAGCAGCCAAGAAACAGGGGGCCTAGGTAGCAATCAGCCCCAGCATTTT,CASSQETGGLGSNQPQHF
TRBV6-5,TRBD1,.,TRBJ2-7,TGTGCCAGCAGTTTGACAGGGGGCTCCTACGAGCAGTACTTC,CASSLTGGSYEQYF
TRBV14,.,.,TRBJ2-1,TGTGCCAGCAGCCCAGGGGTACAGCAGTTCTTC,CASSPGVQQFF
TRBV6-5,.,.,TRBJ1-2,TGTGCCAGCAGTTACTCAGCCAGACTAAACTATGGCTACACCTTC,CASSYSARLNYGYTF
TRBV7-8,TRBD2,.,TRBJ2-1,TGTGCCAGCAGCTTACTCAATATGGGACTAACTTACAATGAGCAGTTCTTC,CASSLLNMGLTYNEQFF
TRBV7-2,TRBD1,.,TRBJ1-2,TGTGCCAGCAGCTTAATCTACCAGGGGGGAGGAGGCTACACCTTC,CASSLIYQGGGGYTF
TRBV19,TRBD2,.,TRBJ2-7,TGTGCCAGTAGTTCGGCGGGGGGAGGCTACGAGCAGTACTTC,CASSSAGGGYEQYF
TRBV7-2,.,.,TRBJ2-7,TGTGCCAGCAGCCCTACTAGCTACGAGCAGTACTTC,CASSPTSYEQYF
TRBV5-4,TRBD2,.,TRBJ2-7,TGTGCCAGCAGCTTGCCTAGCGGGAGCCACGAGCAGTACTTC,CASSLPSGSHEQYF
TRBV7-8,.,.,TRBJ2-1,TGTGCCAGCAGCTTATGGCCGGGCTCCTACAATGAGCAGTTCTTC,CASSLWPGSYNEQFF
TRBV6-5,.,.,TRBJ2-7,TGTGCCAGCAGTCGGGACACCTCATCCCAACAGTACTTC,CASSRDTSSQQYF
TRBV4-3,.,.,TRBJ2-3,TGCGCCAGCAGCCAAGAGGACGGAGGGGGCGATACGCAGTATTTT,CASSQEDGGGDTQYF
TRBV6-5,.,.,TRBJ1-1,TGTGCCAGCAGTTATCTCGGGGACACTGAAGCTTTCTTT,CASSYLGDTEAFF
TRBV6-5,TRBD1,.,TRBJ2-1,TGTGCCAGCAGTTCAGACAGGGGGCGCAGGGTCTTC,CASSSDRGRRVF
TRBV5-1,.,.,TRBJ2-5,TGCGCCAGCAGCTTGGCTGTGTACCAAGAGACCCAGTACTTC,CASSLAVYQETQYF
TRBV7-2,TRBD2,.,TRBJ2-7,TGTGCCAGCAGCCCCGGCGGAGCGGGGGACTACGAGCAGTACTTC,CASSPGGAGDYEQYF
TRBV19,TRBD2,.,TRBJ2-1,TGTGCCAGTAGTTATTTAGCGGGAGGGGTGCGGTACAATGAGCAGTTCTTC,CASSYLAGGVRYNEQFF
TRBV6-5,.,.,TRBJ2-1,TGTGCCAGCAGTTACCGCGGACTGAACAATGAGCAGTTCTTC,CASSYRGLNNEQFF
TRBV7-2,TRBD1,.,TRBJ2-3,TGTGCCAGCAGCTCTAAACCGAGGACAGGGGAGGATACGCAGTATTTT,CASSSKPRTGEDTQYF
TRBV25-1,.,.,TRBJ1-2,TGTGCCAGCAGTGAATCCAGGGTCAGGGGCTACACCTTC,CASSESRVRGYTF
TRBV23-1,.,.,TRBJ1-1,TGCGCCAGCAGTCAATCGTCATGGGGTACTAGGAACACTGAAGCTTTCTTT,CASSQSSWGTRNTEAFF
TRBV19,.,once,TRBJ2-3,TGTGCCAGCAGGGCCTCCTATACGCAGTATTTT,CASRASYTQYF
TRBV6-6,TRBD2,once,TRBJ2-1,TGTGCCAGCAGTGCACTTAGCGGGAGGGCCTCCAATGAGCAGTTCTTC,CASSALSGRASNEQFF
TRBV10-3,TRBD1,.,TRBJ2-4,TGTGCCATCAGTGGAGGACAGGGCGGGAACATTCAGTACTTC,CAISGGQGGNIQYF
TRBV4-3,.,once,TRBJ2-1,TGCGCCAGCAGCCAAGACCGCGTAAATGAGCAGTTCTTC,CASSQDRVNEQFF
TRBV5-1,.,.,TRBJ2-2,TGCGCCAGCAGACTGGGAGGGAACACCGGGGAGCTGTTTTTT,CASRLGGNTGELFF
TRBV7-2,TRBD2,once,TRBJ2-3,TGTGCCAGCAGGTCTAGGGGAGCGGGAGCCCTGGGCACAGATACGCAGTATTTT,CASRSRGAGALGTDTQYF
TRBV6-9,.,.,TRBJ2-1,TGTGCCAGCAGTTATCTGGTAGTGGTGTCTAATGAGCAGTTCTTC,CASSYLVVVSNEQFF
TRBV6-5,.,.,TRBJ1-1,TGTGCCAGCAGTTTCCGGGAGACGAACACTGAAGCTTTCTTT,CASSFRETNTEAFF
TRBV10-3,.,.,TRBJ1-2,TGTGCCACTCAGTTGGAGAACTATGGCTACACCTTC,CATQLENYGYTF
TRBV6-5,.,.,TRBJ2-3,TGTGCCACCCCGGGGCAAGTACAGGGCGCAGATACGCAGTATTTT,CATPGQVQGADTQYF
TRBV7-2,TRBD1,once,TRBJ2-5,TGTGCCAGCAGCTTACAGGGGGCGCGGGAGACCCAGTACTTC,CASSLQGARETQYF
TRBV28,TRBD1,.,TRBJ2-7,TGTGCCAGCAGTTTCCTTCGGGGACAGGGGCGCGAGCAGTACTTC,CASSFLRGQGREQYF
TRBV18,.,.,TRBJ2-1,TGTGCCAGCTCACCCCAGACGGTGACAGTCCCTCGTTACAATGAGCAGTTCTTC,CASSPQTVTVPRYNEQFF
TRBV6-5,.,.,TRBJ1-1,TGTGCCAGCAGTTACGGTAGTAACACTGAAGCTTTCTTT,CASSYGSNTEAFF
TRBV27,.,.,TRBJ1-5,TGTGCCAGCAGCCCATCCACCCAGGGTTGGCCCCAGCATTTT,CASSPSTQGWPQHF
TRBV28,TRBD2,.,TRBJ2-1,TGTGCCAGCAGCCCCGCCCTTGGCGGGAGGGATGGTAATGAGCAGTTCTTC,CASSPALGGRDGNEQFF
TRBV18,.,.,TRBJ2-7,TGTGCCAGCTCACCCAGTCCCCTCGAGCAGTACTTC,CASSPSPLEQYF
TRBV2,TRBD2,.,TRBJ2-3,TGTGCCAGCGGCGGACTAGTAGTAACAGATACGCAGTATTTT,CASGGLVVTDTQYF
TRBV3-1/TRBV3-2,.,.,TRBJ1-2,TGTGCCAGCAGCCAAGTTCGGGACACGTCGGGCTACACCTTC,CASSQVRDTSGYTF
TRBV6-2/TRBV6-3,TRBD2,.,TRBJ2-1,TGTGCCAGCAGCCCGATAGCGGGGGCCTACAATGAGCAGTTCTTC,CASSPIAGAYNEQFF
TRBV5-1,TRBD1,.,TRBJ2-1,TGCGCCAGCAGCTTACAGGGGGCTTTAACCAATGAGCAGTTCTTC,CASSLQGALTNEQFF
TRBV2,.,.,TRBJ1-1,TGTGCCAGCAGAGTGGGGGCAGTTAACACTGAAGCTTTCTTT,CASRVGAVNTEAFF
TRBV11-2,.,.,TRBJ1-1,TGTGCCAGCAGCCCCCAACAGGGAGGGGACACTGAAGCTTTCTTT,CASSPQQGGDTEAFF
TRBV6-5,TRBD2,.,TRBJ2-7,TGTGCCAGCAGTTACTCAGGGACTAATTCCGAGCAGTACTTC,CASSYSGTNSEQYF